These 8 T cell receptor beta chains were all obtained from the same sample, sequenced in a study of T cell clones after liver transplantation (dated by TCRdb to about 2019). Library prep was done by the immunoSEQ multiplex PCR assay. Not all clones reach the TCRdb copy of this immuneACCESS table, which keeps in-frame sequences only. Checked studies attribute under half of the gap to unresolved V genes and leave the rest unexplained. The sample profile shows 45,000 to 60,000 clones; about 70% of them were found once. The ten largest clones capture about 3% of the sample. Sequenced here: CD4+ T cells from blood, sampled at the roughly 15-month timepoint. The origin of the receptors is a human patient who received a liver transplant. Some T cells may originate with the graft donor following a transplant.

The chain is built from TRBV4-3 and TRBJ2-3; D is undetermined. The V gene lost 0 bases and the J gene lost 0 bases, with 7 bases spanning the gap. The CDR3 runs 15 residues. Germline lookup yields CDR1 LGHNA and CDR2 YSLEER. The CDR3 sequence is CASSQDSGSTDTQYF. Here the CDR3 DNA reads TGCGCCAGCAGCCAAGATTCTGGGAGCACAGATACGCAGTATTTT.

The chain carries TRBV5-1 and TRBJ1-2, with D unclear. Germline V gene sequence: CDR1 SGHRS, CDR2 YFSETQ. The germline V and J ends were trimmed by 4 bases and 8 bases, with 15 bases remaining between them. The CDR3 extends over 13 amino acids. CDR3 sequence: CASSEPNIGGYTF. CDR3 DNA sequence: TGCGCCAGCAGCGAGCCCAATATAGGAGGCTACACCTTC. Full variable domain (outside the CDR3, taken from reference TRBV5-1 and TRBJ1-2): KAGVTQTPRYLIKTRGQQVTLSCSPISGHRSVSWYQQTPGQGLQFLFEYFSETQRNKGNFPGRFSGRQFSNSRSEMNVSTLELGDSALYLCASSEPNIGGYTFGSGTRLTVV.

The chain employs TRBV28 and TRBJ1-4; 10 bases line up with TRBD1. The germline gives CDR1 MDHEN, CDR2 SYDVKM. CDR3 length: 16 amino acids. J was trimmed by 6 bases and V by 4 bases; bases with no gene match: 8. The CDR3 spells CASSSIDRGRDEKLFF. CDR3 DNA: TGTGCCAGCAGTTCTATAGACAGGGGGCGCGATGAAAAACTGTTTTTT.

This clone came up a few times. The rearrangement links TRBV5-4 to TRBJ1-5, with 7 bases matching TRBD1. The CDR3 extends over 14 amino acids. Germline V gene sequence: CDR1 SGHNT, CDR2 YYREEE (reference sequence). V dropped 5 bases and J dropped 3; count of bases not matched to a gene: 5. The CDR3 DNA reads TGTGCCAGCAGTCTACAGGGGAACAATCAGCCCCAGCATTTT. Translation: CASSLQGNNQPQHF.

The chain uses TRBV4-2 and TRBJ2-7; D is uncertain. V was cut by 1 base and J by 0 bases, with 13 bases left in between. The CDR3 has 16 amino acids. Germline V gene lookup returns CDR1 LGHNA and CDR2 YNFKEQ. The CDR3 coding sequence is TGTGCCAGCAGCCAAGTAGGGCAGGCAAACTCCTACGAGCAGTACTTC. This gives the protein CASSQVGQANSYEQYF.

The rearrangement joins TRBV7-9 to TRBJ2-2; 8 nucleotides align to TRBD1. The CDR3 totals 16 residues. In germline, CDR1 is SEHNR, CDR2 FQNEAQ (reference sequence). The junction had 1 base not matched to a gene; V was cut back by 0 bases and J by 1 base. CDR3 region: CASSLAQGVNTGELFF. The CDR3 DNA follows: TGTGCCAGCAGCTTAGCACAGGGGGTGAACACCGGGGAGCTGTTTTTT.

V and J are TRBV2 and TRBJ2-3; TRBD1 might be the D (5 bases). The CDR3 has 13 amino acids. V gave up 10 bases and J gave up 3 bases, with 14 bases separating them. In germline, CDR1 is SNHLY, CDR2 FYNNEI. The CDR3 loop reads CANNLRVTDTQYF. The DNA of the CDR3 is TGTGCCAACAATCTCAGGGTGACAGATACGCAGTATTTT.

This clone occurred once. This sequence joins TRBV6-1 and TRBJ2-3, with 8 positions matching TRBD1. The CDR3 length is 15 residues. Germline CDR1 is MNHNS and CDR2 is SASEGT. V lost 7 bases to trimming and J lost 4 bases; unmatched junction nucleotides: 10. CDR3 protein: CASIDRTGLSDTQYF. The DNA of the CDR3 is TGTGCCAGCATTGACCGGACAGGGTTGTCAGATACGCAGTATTTT.